Below are 25 T cell receptor beta chains sequenced from a single sample in a study of T cells in localized non-small cell lung cancer. TCRdb keeps only in-frame clones here, not all; method: immunoSEQ multiplex PCR. This sample has around 590 clones, with around 23% found just once. Sequencing used lung tumor tissue, obtained before any cancer treatment. Receptors originate from a male donor aged 60 or older with stage II lung adenocarcinoma.

Relative to its sample, this clone is medium-sized. V gene TRBV11-3 combines with J gene TRBJ1-6; D ambiguous. Trimming shortened V by 4 bases and J by 10 bases, and 14 bases separated the two germline ends. Germline V gene lookup returns CDR1 SGHNT and CDR2 YENEEA. The CDR3 consists of 14 residues. CDR3 DNA: TGTGCCAGCAGCTCGAAAGGGAATGCCTCACCCCTCCACTTT. Translation: CASSSKGNASPLHF.

V usage is TRBV11-3 and J usage is TRBJ1-1, with 8 bases identical to TRBD1. This CDR3 is 14 amino acids long. Trimming cost V 5 bases and J 4 bases; bases outside gene matches: 6. CDR1 SGHNT and CDR2 YENEEA come from the germline V gene. CDR3 DNA: TGTGCCAGCAGCCATGACAGGGGAGGCACTGAAGCTTTCTTT. Translated, it gives CASSHDRGGTEAFF.

The chain has TRBV23-1 and TRBJ1-2; maybe TRBD1 (5 bases). TRBV23-1 is sorted into the ORF group, with uncertain function. This CDR3 has 13 amino acids. V lost 6 bases and J 7 bases, leaving 15 bases between the germline ends. The CDR3 DNA reads as TGCGCCAGCAGCTTGACCAGGGTGCGTGGCTACACCTTC. Its translation is CASSLTRVRGYTF.

This clone is medium-sized within its sample. The rearrangement links TRBV11-3 to TRBJ1-2; D is unclear. Germline V gives CDR1 SGHNT, CDR2 YENEEA. The CDR3 extends over 14 amino acids. The V end was cut by 0 bases, the J end by 0 bases, with 5 bases between. The CDR3 coding sequence is TGTGCCAGCAGCTTAGACAGCTCTAACTATGGCTACACCTTC. Translation gives CASSLDSSNYGYTF.

The V and J genes are TRBV19 and TRBJ2-5; no clear D. The CDR3 sequence is 13 residues long. V gave up 1 base and J gave up 1 base, with 4 bases separating them. CDR1 is LNHDA and CDR2 is SQIVND in the germline V gene (reference sequence). The CDR3, as DNA: TGTGCCAGTAGTATAGTAGCCCAAGAGACCCAGTACTTC. This translates into CASSIVAQETQYF.

Relative to its sample, this clone is medium-sized. This rearrangement joins TRBV2 to TRBJ1-5, with D hard to call. The CDR3 has 12 residues. The V and J ends lost 6 bases and 7 bases respectively, with 10 bases between them. Germline lookup yields CDR1 SNHLY and CDR2 FYNNEI. In DNA form, the CDR3 reads TGTGCCAGCAGCCCCTTAAGGCAGCCCCAGCATTTT. Amino acid sequence: CASSPLRQPQHF.

The genes are TRBV11-3 and TRBJ2-1; D remains unclear. This CDR3 comprises 15 residues. Looked up from germline, CDR1 is SGHNT and CDR2 is YENEEA. V lost 3 bases to trimming and J lost 6 bases, with 15 bases between them. CDR3 sequence reads: CASSLRRPPGNEQFF. The CDR3 bases are TGTGCCAGCAGCTTGAGGAGACCGCCGGGCAATGAGCAGTTCTTC.

This clone was recorded a few times. This rearrangement joins TRBV30 to TRBJ1-2; tentatively, D is TRBD1 (5 bases). CDR3 length equals 16 residues. V dropped 1 base and J dropped 5 bases, with 20 bases sitting between them. The germline V gene has CDR1 GTSNPN and CDR2 SVGIG (reference sequence). The CDR3 nucleotides are TGTGCCTGGAGTGACGAGGGGCGCCCGTTTTGGTATGGCTACACCTTC. It yields the protein CAWSDEGRPFWYGYTF.

This clone has a handful of counts. The chain recombines TRBV6-8 with TRBJ1-4; maybe TRBD1 (5 bases). Germline CDR1 is MNHGY and CDR2 is SAAAGT. The germline V and J ends were trimmed by 0 bases and 3 bases, with 8 bases remaining between them. The CDR3 sequence is 15 residues long. CDR3 sequence reads: CASSYSGASNEKLFF. The CDR3 DNA reads as TGTGCCAGCAGTTACTCTGGGGCTTCTAATGAAAAACTGTTTTTT.

The sample holds a few counts of this clone. V gene TRBV9 combines with J gene TRBJ2-7, with D unclear. V lost 5 bases to trimming and J lost 4 bases, with 19 bases between them. This CDR3 comprises 15 residues. Germline V gene lookup returns CDR1 SGDLS and CDR2 YYNGEE. CDR3 region: CASSHGIGVGYEQYF. The DNA for the CDR3 is TGTGCCAGCAGTCATGGAATTGGGGTCGGGTACGAGCAGTACTTC.

This clone has a handful of counts. This rearrangement joins TRBV11-3 to TRBJ1-3; perhaps TRBD1 as D (6 bases). Germline lookup yields CDR1 SGHNT and CDR2 YENEEA. The CDR3 loop spans 15 amino acids. Between the trimmed V and J ends, which lost 3 bases and 0 bases, there was a span of 9 bases. The CDR3 protein is CASSLTDSSGNTIYF. CDR3 coding DNA: TGTGCCAGCAGCTTGACGGACAGCTCTGGAAACACCATATATTTT. Drawing the rest from reference TRBV11-3 and TRBJ1-3, the complete variable domain is EAGVVQSPRYKIIEKKQPVAFWCNPISGHNTLYWYLQNLGQGPELLIRYENEEAVDDSQLPKDRFSAERLKGVDSTLKIQPAELGDSAVYLCASSLTDSSGNTIYFGEGSWLTVV.

As DNA, the CDR3 is TGTGCCAGTTCATACAGGGGAGGCAACACTGAAGCTTTCTTT. Its protein product is CASSYRGGNTEAFF. The chain has TRBV19 and TRBJ1-1; the match to TRBD1 covers 7 bases. The CDR3 loop spans 14 amino acids. CDR1 is LNHDA and CDR2 is SQIVND in the germline V gene (reference sequence). Trimming took 8 bases from V and 2 from J; bases not matched to a gene: 8.

V gene TRBV19 combines with J gene TRBJ2-5; tentatively, D is TRBD1 (6 bases). V gave up 5 bases and J gave up 5 bases, with 15 bases separating them. There are 14 residues in the CDR3. CDR1 is LNHDA and CDR2 is SQIVND in the germline V gene (reference sequence). The CDR3 loop is CASSPFGGRETQYF. DNA for the CDR3: TGTGCCAGTAGTCCCTTTGGGGGCCGGGAGACCCAGTACTTC. Filled out from reference TRBV19 and TRBJ2-5, the complete variable domain reads DGGITQSPKYLFRKEGQNVTLSCEQNLNHDAMYWYRQDPGQGLRLIYYSQIVNDFQKGDIAEGYSVSREKKESFPLTVTSAQKNPTAFYLCASSPFGGRETQYFGPGTRLLVL.

In its sample, this clone is large (0.1 to 1%). V and J are TRBV9 and TRBJ1-3; D perhaps matches TRBD1 (5 bases). Per germline, CDR1 SGDLS and CDR2 YYNGEE. With 2 bases removed from V and 4 bases from J, the gap between germline ends came to 10 bases. CDR3 size: 14 residues. The CDR3 sequence is CASSVGTQGNTIYF. In nucleotides, the CDR3 is TGTGCCAGCAGCGTGGGGACCCAGGGAAACACCATATATTTT.

The V call is TRBV5-1, the J call TRBJ1-3; 7 bases are shared with TRBD1. The germline CDR1 and CDR2 sequences are SGHRS and YFSETQ. This CDR3 spans 19 amino acids. V gave up 0 bases and J gave up 0 bases; unmatched junction bases: 12. The CDR3 protein is CASSLVSGQGVSSGNTIYF. The CDR3 nucleotides read TGCGCCAGCAGCTTGGTATCGGGGCAGGGGGTCAGCTCTGGAAACACCATATATTTT.

V is TRBV23-1 and J is TRBJ2-2, with D unresolved. TRBV23-1 has ORF status, its function being uncertain. The CDR3 covers 13 residues. V was trimmed by 8 bases and J by 4 bases, leaving 11 bases between them. The CDR3 coding sequence is TGCGCCAGCGGAGCCTTGGGCACCGGGGAGCTGTTTTTT. Translated: CASGALGTGELFF.

The DNA for the CDR3 is TGTGCCAGTAGTATAACCAGCGGGGGCTACGAGCAGTACTTC. This sequence encodes CASSITSGGYEQYF. V and J are TRBV19 and TRBJ2-7, with TRBD2 identical over 8 bases. CDR1 and CDR2 (germline): LNHDA, SQIVND (reference sequence). CDR3 length: 14 residues. V shed 2 bases and J 3 bases; nucleotides not matched to a gene: 3.

This clone was observed a single time. V and J are TRBV25-1 and TRBJ1-6; the D gene is possibly TRBD1 (5 bases). Trimming removed 4 bases at V and 1 base at J, with 14 bases between. Germline CDR1 and CDR2: MGHDK and SYGVNS. This CDR3 comprises 17 residues. The CDR3 DNA sequence: TGTGCCAGCAGTGGTTCGCAGGGAGGGTCCTATAATTCACCCCTCCACTTT. Its protein is CASSGSQGGSYNSPLHF.

By sample share, this clone is medium-sized. DNA of the CDR3: TGTGCCAGCCTTGGGGGCTTTGACACCGGGGAGCTGTTTTTT. Its protein product is CASLGGFDTGELFF. The chain carries TRBV11-3 and TRBJ2-2; possibly TRBD1 for D (6 bases). The CDR3 covers 14 residues. Trimming shortened V by 8 bases and J by 3 bases, and 13 bases separated the two germline ends. Germline V gene lookup returns CDR1 SGHNT and CDR2 YENEEA. Full variable domain (missing parts from reference TRBV11-3 and TRBJ2-2): EAGVVQSPRYKIIEKKQPVAFWCNPISGHNTLYWYLQNLGQGPELLIRYENEEAVDDSQLPKDRFSAERLKGVDSTLKIQPAELGDSAVYLCASLGGFDTGELFFGEGSRLTVL.

The chain has TRBV19 and TRBJ2-3, with 11 positions matching TRBD2. J gave up 3 bases and V 6 bases, and 8 bases lay outside the gene matches. This CDR3 is built from 16 residues. Germline assignment: CDR1 LNHDA and CDR2 SQIVND (reference sequence). The CDR3 DNA reads TGTGCCAGTAGCCCGGGGGTAGCGGGAGGGACAGATACGCAGTATTTT. Encoded protein: CASSPGVAGGTDTQYF.

This clone was seen only once. CDR3 sequence: CASSTARGTGGHEQFF. The CDR3 DNA sequence: TGTGCCAGTAGTACCGCCAGAGGGACAGGGGGACATGAGCAGTTCTTC. The rearrangement links TRBV19 to TRBJ2-1; 11 positions match TRBD1. The length of the CDR3 is 16 residues. V dropped 4 bases and J dropped 8; count of bases not matched to a gene: 10. CDR1 is LNHDA and CDR2 is SQIVND in the germline V gene (reference sequence).

The chain couples TRBV5-1 to TRBJ1-6, with D possibly TRBD1 on 6 matching bases. Trimming removed 2 bases from V and 7 bases from J, with 16 bases in between. Germline values: CDR1 SGHRS, CDR2 YFSETQ. The CDR3 runs to 16 residues. The CDR3, as DNA: TGCGCCAGCAGCTTACAGGGACCGGGACCAAATTCACCCCTCCACTTT. This translates into CASSLQGPGPNSPLHF.

This clone is judged large. CDR3 in DNA: TGTGCCAGCAGTGTTCCGGGATCTCACTTGAACACTGAAGCTTTCTTT. Amino acids: CASSVPGSHLNTEAFF. The chain recombines TRBV28 with TRBJ1-1; D is undetermined. Trimming shortened V by 5 bases and J by 0 bases, and 16 bases separated the two germline ends. CDR1 and CDR2 (germline): MDHEN, SYDVKM. The CDR3 length is 16 residues.

The genes are TRBV19 and TRBJ2-5, with D unclear. The CDR3 runs to 16 residues. V lost 0 bases and J 1 base, leaving 12 bases between the germline ends. Looked up from germline, CDR1 is LNHDA and CDR2 is SQIVND (reference sequence). CDR3 nucleotides: TGTGCCAGTAGTATAGATGCCCTAGGCAGCCAAGAGACCCAGTACTTC. As protein: CASSIDALGSQETQYF.

V and J are TRBV11-3 and TRBJ1-4; 9 bases agree with TRBD1. With V trimmed by 3 bases and J by 5 bases, 4 bases remained unmatched. Germline values: CDR1 SGHNT, CDR2 YENEEA. The CDR3 has 15 amino acids. DNA of the CDR3: TGTGCCAGCAGCTTCGGGGACAGGGTAAATGAAAAACTGTTTTTT. Its protein product is CASSFGDRVNEKLFF.